This is a list of T cell receptor beta chains from one sample in a study of blood T cells in healthy people across ages. TCRdb re-called the 5' RACE reads with MiXCR, one entry per CDR3 protein. Here the sample spans approximately 1,000,000 distinct CDR3 sequences, 40% to 50% being singletons. The sequenced sample was blood. The receptors here all came from a woman aged 60-75 years in good health. CDR3s include the opening cysteine and the closing phenylalanine or tryptophan. D genes are given only for firm matches. A row's size may be missing; if present it is once, few, many or a size class.

clone_size j_call v_call d_call cdr3_aa cdr3_nt
few TRBJ2-5 TRBV5-1 TRBD2 CASSPGTGGLAGEYNEQYF TGCGCCAGCAGCCCGGGGACAGGAGGACTAGCGGGAGAGTACAATGAGCAGTACTTC
NA TRBJ2-7 TRBV20-1 TRBD2 CSAKGLAGDEQYF TGCAGTGCTAAGGGACTAGCGGGAGACGAGCAGTACTTC
NA TRBJ2-7 TRBV5-1 TRBD2 CASSLGLAGLYEQYF TGTGCCAGCAGCTTAGGCCTAGCGGGACTATACGAGCAGTACTTC
NA TRBJ1-5 TRBV6-6 NA CASSYGTTNQPQHF TGTGCCAGCAGTTACGGGACAACAAATCAGCCCCAGCATTTT
few TRBJ2-7 TRBV6-1 TRBD2 CAGSGASNYEQYF TGTGCCGGAAGCGGGGCGAGCAACTACGAGCAGTACTTC
NA TRBJ2-1 TRBV7-2 TRBD2 CASSFPLGTSGYNEQFF TGTGCCAGCAGCTTTCCCCTCGGGACTAGCGGCTACAATGAGCAGTTCTTC
NA TRBJ2-7 TRBV7-7 TRBD1 CARKRNRGRVRNEQYF TGTGCCAGAAAACGGAACAGGGGGCGAGTTCGGAACGAGCAGTACTTC
NA TRBJ1-2 TRBV20-1 NA CSAREGPGAYYGYTF TGCAGTGCTAGAGAAGGACCGGGGGCTTACTACGGCTACACCTTC
few TRBJ2-3 TRBV7-7 TRBD2 CASSPTGLATDTQYF TGTGCCAGCAGCCCCACGGGACTAGCGACAGATACGCAGTATTTT
NA TRBJ2-1 TRBV5-8 TRBD2 CASWLSGSPRSYNEQFF TGTGCCAGCTGGCTGAGCGGGAGTCCCCGGTCCTACAATGAGCAGTTCTTC
few TRBJ2-1 TRBV4-1 TRBD2 CASSQGLAGTDEQFF TGCGCCAGCAGCCAGGGACTAGCGGGAACGGATGAGCAGTTCTTC
NA TRBJ2-7 TRBV12-3/TRBV12-4 TRBD2 CASNLATSGRYEQYF TGTGCCAGCAATTTAGCTACTAGCGGGAGGTACGAGCAGTACTTC
NA TRBJ2-1 TRBV20-1 NA CSAREERSHNEQFF TGCAGTGCTAGAGAAGAAAGGAGCCACAATGAGCAGTTCTTC
NA TRBJ2-7 TRBV2 NA CASSVDQGLASYEQYF TGTGCCAGCAGTGTGGACCAGGGACTTGCCTCCTACGAGCAGTACTTC
few TRBJ2-5 TRBV7-2 TRBD1 CASSLDNRGWKTQYF TGTGCCAGCAGCTTAGATAACAGGGGTTGGAAGACCCAGTACTTC
few TRBJ2-3 TRBV5-1 TRBD2 CASSLGAGGPTDTQYF TGCGCCAGCAGCTTAGGAGCGGGAGGGCCGACAGATACGCAGTATTTT
NA TRBJ1-5 TRBV20-1 NA CSCEPGRNQPQHF TGCAGTTGCGAACCGGGTCGCAATCAGCCCCAGCATTTT
NA TRBJ2-7 TRBV9 NA CASSVGISYNEQYF TGTGCCAGCAGCGTCGGTATTTCCTACAATGAGCAGTACTTC
NA TRBJ2-7 TRBV6-1 NA CASSEAPQLALYEQYF TGTGCCAGCAGTGAAGCGCCTCAACTAGCTCTCTACGAGCAGTACTTC
NA TRBJ2-7 TRBV6-1 NA CASSLEAASDYSYNEQYF TGTGCCAGCAGCCTAGAGGCGGCTAGCGATTACTCCTACAATGAGCAGTACTTC
many TRBJ2-7 TRBV2 NA CASSVRYEQYF TGTGCCAGCAGCGTCCGCTACGAGCAGTACTTC
few TRBJ1-2 TRBV29-1 TRBD1 CSVAIPTGTNYGYTF TGCAGCGTTGCTATCCCGACAGGGACTAACTATGGCTACACCTTC
NA TRBJ2-1 TRBV6-5 NA CASSPITGLAFF TGTGCCAGCAGCCCTATAACTGGTCTTGCGTTCTTC
few TRBJ1-2 TRBV29-1 NA CSVFQGYGYTF TGCAGCGTCTTCCAGGGTTATGGCTACACCTTC
once TRBJ2-5 TRBV2 NA CASRPKGGETQYF TGTGCCAGCAGGCCCAAAGGGGGAGAGACCCAGTACTTC
few TRBJ2-3 TRBV7-3 NA CASSHKGRGTDTQYF TGTGCCAGCAGCCACAAAGGGCGGGGCACAGATACGCAGTATTTT
NA TRBJ2-1 TRBV28 TRBD2 CASRWTSGILDEQFF TGTGCCAGCCGTTGGACTAGCGGGATTCTCGATGAGCAGTTCTTC
few TRBJ1-6 TRBV27 TRBD1 CASSGTGDNSPLHF TGTGCCAGCAGTGGGACAGGGGATAATTCACCCCTCCACTTT
NA TRBJ2-3 TRBV3-1 NA CASSQESPSNTDTQYF TGTGCCAGCAGCCAAGAATCCCCTTCTAACACAGATACGCAGTATTTT
NA TRBJ2-3 TRBV3-1 TRBD2 CASSPPTPSGRDTQYF TGTGCCAGCAGCCCCCCGACCCCTAGCGGGAGGGATACGCAGTATTTT
NA TRBJ2-1 TRBV9 TRBD2 CASSPWTSGSNEQFF TGTGCCAGCAGCCCGTGGACTAGCGGGAGCAATGAGCAGTTCTTC
few TRBJ2-7 TRBV20-1 TRBD2 CSAEASGPTYEQYF TGCAGTGCCGAGGCTAGCGGGCCGACCTACGAGCAGTACTTC
NA TRBJ2-5 TRBV6-6 TRBD1 CASSPRRGFDEQYF TGTGCCAGCAGTCCCCGCAGGGGGTTCGATGAGCAGTACTTC
NA TRBJ1-4 TRBV7-2 NA CASSPRGVFATNEKLFF TGTGCCAGCAGCCCAAGGGGGGTATTTGCAACTAATGAAAAACTGTTTTTT
few TRBJ1-2 TRBV7-9 TRBD1 CASSRQGSGYTF TGTGCCAGCAGCCGACAGGGTAGCGGCTACACCTTC
NA TRBJ1-2 TRBV6-5 NA CASSYSPRLGDYGYTF TGTGCCAGCAGTTACTCCCCTAGACTCGGGGACTATGGCTACACCTTC
once TRBJ2-7 TRBV21-1 NA CASSKALIGLAGGLSSYEQYF TGTGCCAGCAGCAAAGCGCTTATCGGGCTAGCGGGAGGTCTAAGCTCCTACGAGCAGTACTTC
NA TRBJ2-5 TRBV10-3 TRBD1 CAISERDTQGGTQYF TGTGCCATCAGTGAAAGGGACACACAGGGGGGGACCCAGTACTTC
NA TRBJ2-5 TRBV29-1 TRBD2 CSVGLAGGVNNEQYF TGCAGCGTTGGACTAGCGGGGGGGGTAAACAATGAGCAGTACTTC
few TRBJ1-2 TRBV3-1 NA CASSQEWTSYYGYTF TGTGCCAGCAGCCAAGAATGGACTTCCTACTATGGCTACACCTTC
NA TRBJ2-5 TRBV24-1 NA CATAGTADPETQYF TGTGCCACCGCCGGGACCGCCGATCCAGAGACCCAGTACTTC